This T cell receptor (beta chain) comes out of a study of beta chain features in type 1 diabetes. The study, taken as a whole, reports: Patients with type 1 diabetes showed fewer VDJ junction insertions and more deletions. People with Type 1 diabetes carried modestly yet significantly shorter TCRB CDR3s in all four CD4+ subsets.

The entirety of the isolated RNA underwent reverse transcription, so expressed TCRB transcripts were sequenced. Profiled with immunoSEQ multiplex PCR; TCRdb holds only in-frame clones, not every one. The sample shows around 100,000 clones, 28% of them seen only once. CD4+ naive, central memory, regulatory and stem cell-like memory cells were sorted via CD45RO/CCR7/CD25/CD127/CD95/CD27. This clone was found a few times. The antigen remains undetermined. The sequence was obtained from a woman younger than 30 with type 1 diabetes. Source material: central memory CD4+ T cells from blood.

In DNA, the CDR3 is TGCAGCGTTGTGGGGACAGGGAGCTCCTACAATGAGCAGTTCTTC. Translated, it gives CSVVGTGSSYNEQFF. The chain employs TRBV29-1 and TRBJ2-1; 9 bases agree with TRBD1. The V and J ends lost 4 bases and 0 bases, in that order; junction bases with no gene match: 4. The CDR3 length is 15 residues. Germline V CDR1 and CDR2: SQVTM, ANQGSEA.